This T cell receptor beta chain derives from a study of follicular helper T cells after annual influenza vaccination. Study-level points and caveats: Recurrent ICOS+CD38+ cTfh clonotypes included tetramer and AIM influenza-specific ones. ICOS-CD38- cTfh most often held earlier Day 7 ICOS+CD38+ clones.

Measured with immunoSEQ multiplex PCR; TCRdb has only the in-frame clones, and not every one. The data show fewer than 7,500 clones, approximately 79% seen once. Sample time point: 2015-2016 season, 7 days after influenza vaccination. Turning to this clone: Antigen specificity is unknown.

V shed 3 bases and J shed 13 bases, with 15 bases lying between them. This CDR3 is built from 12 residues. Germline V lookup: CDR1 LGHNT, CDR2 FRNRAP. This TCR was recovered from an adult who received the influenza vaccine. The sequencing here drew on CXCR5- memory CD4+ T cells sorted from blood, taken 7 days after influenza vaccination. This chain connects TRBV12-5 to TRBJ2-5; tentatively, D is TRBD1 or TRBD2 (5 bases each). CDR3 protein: CASGFGVLGPYF. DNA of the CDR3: TGTGCTAGTGGTTTCGGGGTATTGGGACCGTACTTC.